A single sample is the source of the 2 T cell receptor beta chains below, sequenced in a study of CD8+ T cells in alopecia areata. As the sequencing template, cDNA was produced by extracting RNA and reverse transcribing it. TCRdb's table, derived via immunoSEQ multiplex PCR, lists solely in-frame clones and lacks some. The top ten hold roughly 20% of the sample, which has roughly 40,000 clones, just over 65% seen once. The treatment denotes: oral pan-JAK inhibitor, 5-10 mg twice daily. The material was CD8+ T cells sorted from blood, obtained at week 4, from a patient treated with tofacitinib. The receptors come from a human donor with alopecia areata.

V is TRBV5-6 and J is TRBJ2-4; D possibly matches TRBD1 or TRBD2 (5 bases each). Germline lookup yields CDR1 SGHDT and CDR2 YYEEEE. Trimming shortened V by 3 bases and J by 7 bases, and 23 bases separated the two germline ends. This CDR3 comprises 17 residues. For the CDR3, the DNA is TGTGCCAGCAGCTCCCAACCGGGACCGAATTGGGCGAACATTCAGTACTTC. Translating it yields CASSSQPGPNWANIQYF.

This chain uses TRBV29-1 with TRBJ2-7; D remains ambiguous. Germline CDR1 reads SQVTM; CDR2 reads ANQGSEA. The V end lost 4 bases, the J end lost 3 bases, and 13 bases lay between the germline ends. This CDR3 is built from 13 residues. The CDR3 nucleotides read TGCAGCGTTGCCGAAGGGCTTGACTACGAGCAGTACTTC. Translated: CSVAEGLDYEQYF.